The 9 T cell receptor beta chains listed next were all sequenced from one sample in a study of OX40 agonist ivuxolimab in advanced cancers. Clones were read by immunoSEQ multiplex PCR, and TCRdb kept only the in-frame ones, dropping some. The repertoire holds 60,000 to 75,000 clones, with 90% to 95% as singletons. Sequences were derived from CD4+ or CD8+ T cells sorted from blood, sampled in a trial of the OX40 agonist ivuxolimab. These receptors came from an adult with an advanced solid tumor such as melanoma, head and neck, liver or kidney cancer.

As DNA, the CDR3 is TGTGCCAGCAGTGGGGCGGCGGCTGTCGGAGATACGCAGTATTTT. Translated, it gives CASSGAAAVGDTQYF. This chain connects TRBV6-6 to TRBJ2-3, with a tentative D call TRBD1 (5 bases). Trimming left V 5 bases short and J 5 bases short, with 17 bases between. The germline V gene encodes CDR1 MNHNY and CDR2 SVGAGI (reference sequence). The CDR3 extends over 15 amino acids.

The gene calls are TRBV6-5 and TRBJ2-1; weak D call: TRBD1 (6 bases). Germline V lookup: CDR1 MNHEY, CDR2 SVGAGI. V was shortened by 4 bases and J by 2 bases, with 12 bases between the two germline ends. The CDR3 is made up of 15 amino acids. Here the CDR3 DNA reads TGTGCCAGCAGTTCGGACAGAGCTGCCTACAATGAGCAGTTCTTC. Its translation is CASSSDRAAYNEQFF.

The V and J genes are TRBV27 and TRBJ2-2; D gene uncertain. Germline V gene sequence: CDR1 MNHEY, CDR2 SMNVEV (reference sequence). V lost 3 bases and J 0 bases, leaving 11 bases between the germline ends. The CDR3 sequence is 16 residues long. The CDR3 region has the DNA TGTGCCAGCAGTTTTAACAGTAGAGCGAACACCGGGGAGCTGTTTTTT. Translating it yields CASSFNSRANTGELFF.

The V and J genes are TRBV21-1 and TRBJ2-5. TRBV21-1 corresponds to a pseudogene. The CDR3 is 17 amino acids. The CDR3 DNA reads TGTGCCAGCAGCAAAGTGGGGCGGCTAGCCCTTCCAGGGACCCAGTACTTC. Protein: CASSKVGRLALPGTQYF.

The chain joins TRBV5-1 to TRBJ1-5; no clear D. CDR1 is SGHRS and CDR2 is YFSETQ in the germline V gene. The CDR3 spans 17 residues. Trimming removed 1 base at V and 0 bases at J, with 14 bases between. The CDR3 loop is CASSLMGPGYSNQPQHF. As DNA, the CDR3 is TGCGCCAGCAGCTTGATGGGCCCTGGATATAGCAATCAGCCCCAGCATTTT.

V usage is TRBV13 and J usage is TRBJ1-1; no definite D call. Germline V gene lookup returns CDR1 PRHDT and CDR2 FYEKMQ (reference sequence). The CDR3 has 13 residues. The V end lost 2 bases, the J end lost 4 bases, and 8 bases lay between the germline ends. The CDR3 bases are TGTGCCAGCAGCTTAACTTGGGGCACTGAAGCTTTCTTT. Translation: CASSLTWGTEAFF.

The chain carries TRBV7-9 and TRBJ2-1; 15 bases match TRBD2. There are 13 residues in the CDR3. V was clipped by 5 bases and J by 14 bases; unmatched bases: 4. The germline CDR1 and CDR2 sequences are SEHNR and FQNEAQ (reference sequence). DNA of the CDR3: TGTGCCAGCAGCGGGACTAGCGGGGGGATAAAGTTCTTC. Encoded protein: CASSGTSGGIKFF.

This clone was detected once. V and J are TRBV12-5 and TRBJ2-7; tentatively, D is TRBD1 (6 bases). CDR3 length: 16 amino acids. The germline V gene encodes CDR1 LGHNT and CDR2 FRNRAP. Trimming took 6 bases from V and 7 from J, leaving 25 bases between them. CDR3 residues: CASGQDRITFSGEQYF. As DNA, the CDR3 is TGTGCTAGTGGACAAGACAGGATCACCTTCTCGGGGGAGCAGTACTTC.

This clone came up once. In DNA form, the CDR3 reads TGTGCCAGCAGCCCCGGGCGGAGCACTGAAGCTTTCTTT. Its protein product is CASSPGRSTEAFF. This sequence joins TRBV7-3 and TRBJ1-1; no reliable D call. Between the trimmed V and J ends, which lost 5 bases and 4 bases, there was a span of 11 bases. The CDR3 runs 13 residues. Germline V gene lookup returns CDR1 SGHTA and CDR2 FQGTGA. Variable domain in full (rest from reference TRBV7-3 and TRBJ1-1): GAGVSQTPSNKVTEKGKYVELRCDPISGHTALYWYRQSLGQGPEFLIYFQGTGAADDSGLPNDRFFAVRPEGSVSTLKIQRTERGDSAVYLCASSPGRSTEAFFGQGTRLTVV.